The TCR beta chain described here comes from a study of regulatory T cells in long-lasting Graves disease. This clonotype was detected ten times or more. Time point given: newly diagnosed GD, antithyroid drugs for less than 3 months. Scientists built the TCR library using RNA that was extracted from PBMCs. With 5 bases clipped from V and 2 bases from J, the junction kept 3 bases outside the gene matches. Germline CDR1 is MNHNS and CDR2 is SASEGT. The CDR3 loop spans 14 amino acids. CDR3-region Arm-PCR and iRepertoire HTBI primers produced the TCR beta libraries. TCRdb re-analysed the multiplex PCR reads in MiXCR, keeping a single row per CDR3 protein. The table has 440,000 or so distinct CDR3 sequences, under 15% seen once. These data were likewise used in another study, on T cells in Graves' hyperthyroidism and ophthalmopathy.

The sequence derives from a woman aged 30 to 39 with Graves disease. The rearrangement joins TRBV6-1 to TRBJ2-7; 10 positions match TRBD2. The sample was peripheral blood mononuclear cells (PBMCs), taken at new diagnosis, from a patient treated with antithyroid drugs. CDR3: CASSPGTSAYEQYF. CDR3 bases: TGTGCCAGCAGTCCCGGGACTAGCGCCTACGAGCAGTACTTC.